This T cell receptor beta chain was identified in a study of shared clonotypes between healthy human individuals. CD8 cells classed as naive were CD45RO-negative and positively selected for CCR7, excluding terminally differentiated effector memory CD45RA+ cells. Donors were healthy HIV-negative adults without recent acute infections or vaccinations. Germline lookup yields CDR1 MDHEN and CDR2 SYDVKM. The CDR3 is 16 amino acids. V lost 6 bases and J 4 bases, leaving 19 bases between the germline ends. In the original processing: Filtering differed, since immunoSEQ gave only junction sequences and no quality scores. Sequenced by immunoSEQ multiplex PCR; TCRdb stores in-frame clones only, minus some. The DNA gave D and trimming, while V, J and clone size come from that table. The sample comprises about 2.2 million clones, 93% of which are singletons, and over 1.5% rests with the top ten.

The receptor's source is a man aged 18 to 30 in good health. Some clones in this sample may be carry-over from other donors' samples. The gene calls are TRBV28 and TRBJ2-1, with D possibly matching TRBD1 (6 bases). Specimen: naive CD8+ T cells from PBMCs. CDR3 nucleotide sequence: TGTGCCAGCAGGCGCCCGCTCAGGGGCCAATACAATGAGCAGTTCTTC. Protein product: CASRRPLRGQYNEQFF.